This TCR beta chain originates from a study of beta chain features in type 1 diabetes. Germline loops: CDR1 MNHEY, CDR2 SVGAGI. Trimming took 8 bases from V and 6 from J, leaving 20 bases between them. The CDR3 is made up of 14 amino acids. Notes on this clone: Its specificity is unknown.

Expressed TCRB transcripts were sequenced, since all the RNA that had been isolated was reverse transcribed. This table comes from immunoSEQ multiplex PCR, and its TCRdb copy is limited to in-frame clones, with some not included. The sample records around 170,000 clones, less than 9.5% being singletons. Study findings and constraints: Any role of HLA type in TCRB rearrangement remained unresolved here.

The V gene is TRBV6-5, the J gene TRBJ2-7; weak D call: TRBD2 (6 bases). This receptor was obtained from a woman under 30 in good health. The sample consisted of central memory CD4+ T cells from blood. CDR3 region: CASSEASVSLEQYF. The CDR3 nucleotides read TGTGCCAGCTCGGAGGCTAGCGTCTCCCTCGAGCAGTACTTC.